This T cell receptor (beta chain) was observed in a study of yellow fever vaccine responses in identical twins. Study conclusions and caveats: Twins' vaccine T cell responses reportedly seemed partly convergent and partly personalized.

As to this clonotype: Its antigen is not identified.

Using its own MiXCR run on the RT-PCR reads, TCRdb lists one record per CDR3 protein. Of some 5,900 distinct CDR3 sequences in the sample, around 79% are singletons; the top ten hold about 2.5%. The CDR3 length is 15 residues. Trimming took off 1 base at V and 5 bases at J, with 15 bases between the two ends. Per the germline V gene, CDR1 is SGHTA and CDR2 is FQGTGA. The source was T cells from blood (PBMCs), unsorted or a sorted subset (not recorded which), collected before or after yellow fever vaccination (not recorded which). This sequence joins TRBV7-3 and TRBJ2-7; D possibly matches TRBD1 or TRBD2 (5 bases each). The sequence was collected from a woman aged 18 to 35 who received the yellow fever vaccine. As DNA, the CDR3 is TGTGCCAGCAGCTTAAGGGGACCATTTTTAGACGAGCAGTACTTC. It specifies CASSLRGPFLDEQYF.